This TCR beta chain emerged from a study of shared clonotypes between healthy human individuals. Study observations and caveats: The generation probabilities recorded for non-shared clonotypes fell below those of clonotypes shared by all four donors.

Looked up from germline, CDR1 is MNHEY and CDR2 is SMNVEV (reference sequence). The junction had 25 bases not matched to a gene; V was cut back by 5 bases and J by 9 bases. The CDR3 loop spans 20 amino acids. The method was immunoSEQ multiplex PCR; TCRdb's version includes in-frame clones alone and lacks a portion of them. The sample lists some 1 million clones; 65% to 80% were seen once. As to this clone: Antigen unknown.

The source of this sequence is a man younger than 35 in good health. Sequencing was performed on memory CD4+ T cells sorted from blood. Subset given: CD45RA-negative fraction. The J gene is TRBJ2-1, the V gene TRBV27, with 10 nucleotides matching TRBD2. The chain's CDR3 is CASSAITGGGWSSGGLEQFF. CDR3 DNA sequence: TGTGCCAGCAGTGCAATTACAGGTGGAGGTTGGAGTAGCGGGGGGCTTGAGCAGTTCTTC.